This T cell receptor (beta chain) was captured by sequencing in a study of radiotherapy plus CTLA-4 blockade in lung cancer. The wider study: Objective responses arose in approximately 17% of patients, and under 40% experienced disease control.

Of note for this clone: Its antigen is still unknown.

Study-level findings and limits: Strongest reported response predictors: early blood clone changes and post-radiation interferon-beta.

The germline gives CDR1 SGDLS, CDR2 YYNGEE. Trimming pared 0 bases from V and 3 bases from J, leaving 10 bases between. The CDR3 has 14 residues. Repertoires were generated with immunoSEQ multiplex PCR, while TCRdb's copy carries only in-frame clones and drops some. The data hold 71,000 or so clones, with roughly 86% observed a single time. This TCR was sampled from a human donor with non-small cell lung cancer who had stable disease on radiotherapy plus ipilimumab. The material sequenced was peripheral blood, taken from a patient treated with radiotherapy plus ipilimumab. The chain is built from TRBV9 and TRBJ2-7; no definite D call. The CDR3 loop is CASSVDNSDYEQYF. The CDR3, as DNA: TGTGCCAGCAGCGTAGATAACAGCGACTACGAGCAGTACTTC.